The clone carrying this TCR beta chain was recorded a few times. Antigen unknown. The data originate from a study of T-cell memory formation after mild COVID-19. Study outcomes and limitations: Later expanders leaned toward CD4+, whereas clones contracting from day 15 to 85 were balanced CD4/CD8.

TCRdb used MiXCR to reprocess the 5' RACE reads, holding one entry per CDR3 protein. Of more than 450,000 distinct CDR3 sequences in the sample, over 15% were seen once. This CDR3 comprises 19 residues. CDR1 is SGHTA and CDR2 is FQGTGA in the germline V gene. V was shortened by 2 bases and J by 1 base, with 23 bases between the two germline ends. The sequencing sample was made of PBMCs or a T cell subset sorted from them (not recorded which). This TCR was recovered from an adult woman who had mild COVID-19 (a few samples of this study predate the infection). Cell type and time point are not known. The chain uses TRBV7-3 and TRBJ1-1; D is perhaps TRBD1 (6 bases). DNA of the CDR3: TGTGCCAGCAGCTTAGTTGGCCCCACAGGGCGAAGTGGGAACACTGAAGCTTTCTTT. Translated: CASSLVGPTGRSGNTEAFF. The full variable domain, with the rest looked up from reference TRBV7-3 and TRBJ1-1, is GAGVSQTPSNKVTEKGKYVELRCDPISGHTALYWYRQSLGQGPEFLIYFQGTGAADDSGLPNDRFFAVRPEGSVSTLKIQRTERGDSAVYLCASSLVGPTGRSGNTEAFFGQGTRLTVV.